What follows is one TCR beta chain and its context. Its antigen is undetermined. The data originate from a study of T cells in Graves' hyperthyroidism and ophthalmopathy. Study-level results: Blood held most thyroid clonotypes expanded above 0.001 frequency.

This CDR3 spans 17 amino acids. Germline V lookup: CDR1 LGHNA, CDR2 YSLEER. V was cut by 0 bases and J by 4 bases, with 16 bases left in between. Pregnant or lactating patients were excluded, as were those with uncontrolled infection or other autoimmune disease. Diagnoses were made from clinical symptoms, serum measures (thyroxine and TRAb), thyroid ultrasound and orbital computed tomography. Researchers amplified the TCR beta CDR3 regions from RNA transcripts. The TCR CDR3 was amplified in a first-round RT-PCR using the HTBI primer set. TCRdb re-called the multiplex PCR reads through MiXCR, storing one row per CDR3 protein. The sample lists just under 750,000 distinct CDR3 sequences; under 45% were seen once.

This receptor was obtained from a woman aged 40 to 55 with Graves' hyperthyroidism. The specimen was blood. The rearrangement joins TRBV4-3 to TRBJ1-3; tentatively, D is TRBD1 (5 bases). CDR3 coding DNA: TGCGCCAGCAGCCAAGATCTCTTCCAGGGATCCGGAAACACCATATATTTT. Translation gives CASSQDLFQGSGNTIYF.